These 24 T cell receptor beta chains were sequenced from one sample in a study of blood T cell repertoires in COVID-19. Some clones are missing from TCRdb's copy, which holds only in-frame ones; the method was immunoSEQ multiplex PCR. The profile shows 110,000 to 150,000 clones, roughly 75% of them singletons. The sequenced sample was PBMCs or T cells enriched from blood (not recorded which). The receptors come from a woman between 45 and 60 years old who had recovered from COVID-19.

The chain has TRBV5-1 and TRBJ2-4, with a tentative D call TRBD1 (6 bases). Germline lookup yields CDR1 SGHRS and CDR2 YFSETQ. This CDR3 has 14 amino acids. V was shortened by 2 bases and J by 5 bases, with 11 bases between the two germline ends. CDR3 sequence: CASSFSRGQNIQYF. The CDR3 DNA is TGCGCCAGCAGCTTTAGCAGGGGACAAAACATTCAGTACTTC.

This sequence joins TRBV3-1 (or the pseudogene TRBV3-2) and TRBJ1-5; the match to TRBD1 covers 8 bases. CDR1 LGHDT and CDR2 YNNKEL come from the germline V gene (reference sequence). With V trimmed by 0 bases and J by 6 bases, 7 bases remained unmatched. This CDR3 is 16 amino acids long. The CDR3 region is CASSQDPGQDGQPQHF. CDR3 bases: TGTGCCAGCAGCCAAGATCCGGGACAGGATGGTCAGCCCCAGCATTTT.

The chain is built from TRBV7-9 and TRBJ1-6; weak D call: TRBD1 (5 bases). Per the germline V gene, CDR1 is SEHNR and CDR2 is FQNEAQ (reference sequence). V dropped 5 bases and J dropped 10 bases, with 24 bases sitting between them. The CDR3 runs to 17 residues. Here the CDR3 DNA reads TGTGCCAGCAGCCCGTACCCGCGGGGACCTTTACGATCACCCCTCCACTTT. Protein product: CASSPYPRGPLRSPLHF.

Concerning this clone itself: The identical CDR3 is also encoded by other nucleotide sequences in the sample. The V and J genes are TRBV5-4 and TRBJ2-7; D possibly corresponds to TRBD1 (5 bases). The CDR3 is made up of 16 amino acids. CDR1 and CDR2 from the germline V gene are SGHNT and YYREEE (reference sequence). The V end lost 1 base, the J end lost 6 bases, and 20 bases lay between the germline ends. This chain's CDR3 is CASSLRQGPSFVEQYF. The CDR3 bases are TGTGCCAGCAGCTTGCGGCAGGGCCCTTCCTTCGTCGAGCAGTACTTC.

This clone was recorded once. The chain carries TRBV2 and TRBJ2-7, with 8 positions matching TRBD1. Germline CDR1 is SNHLY and CDR2 is FYNNEI. This CDR3 is 13 amino acids long. V dropped 3 bases and J dropped 2; count of bases not matched to a gene: 0. The CDR3 coding sequence is TGTGCCAGCAGTGACAGGGGGCCCTACGAGCAGTACTTC. Protein product: CASSDRGPYEQYF.

The V gene is TRBV11-2, the J gene TRBJ2-2, with a tentative D call TRBD2 (5 bases). Looked up from germline, CDR1 is SGHAT and CDR2 is FQNNGV. The CDR3 consists of 18 residues. V was shortened by 3 bases and J by 0 bases, with 17 bases between the two germline ends. CDR3 residues: CASSFRSSEASNTGELFF. The CDR3 region has the DNA TGTGCCAGCAGCTTCCGAAGCTCGGAGGCCTCGAACACCGGGGAGCTGTTTTTT.

The chain joins TRBV7-9 to TRBJ1-6, with TRBD1 matching 7 bases. Trimming took 4 bases from V and 0 from J; bases not matched to a gene: 3. Germline CDR1 SEHNR, CDR2 FQNEAQ (reference sequence). The CDR3 is 16 amino acids. The CDR3 coding sequence is TGTGCCAGCAGCTCCCACAGGGGCTCCTATAATTCACCCCTCCACTTT. Translation: CASSSHRGSYNSPLHF. Full variable domain (missing parts from reference TRBV7-9 and TRBJ1-6): DTGVSQNPRHKITKRGQNVTFRCDPISEHNRLYWYRQTLGQGPEFLTYFQNEAQLEKSRLLSDRFSAERPKGSFSTLEIQRTEQGDSAMYLCASSSHRGSYNSPLHFGNGTRLTVT.

The rearrangement links TRBV12-3 or TRBV12-4 to TRBJ2-7; TRBD1 is a possible D gene (6 bases). V was pared by 6 bases and J by 4 bases, with 10 bases between. The CDR3 sequence is 12 residues long. The CDR3 nucleotides are TGTGCCAGCAGCCGAGGACAGTACGAGCAGTACGTC. Translation: CASSRGQYEQYV.

The V gene is TRBV5-1, the J gene TRBJ2-2; 7 bases are shared with TRBD1. The germline CDR1 and CDR2 sequences are SGHRS and YFSETQ. With V trimmed by 9 bases and J by 0 bases, 5 bases remained unmatched. The CDR3 is 14 amino acids. The CDR3 loop is CATTGDSNTGELFF. The DNA for the CDR3 is TGCGCCACCACAGGGGATTCGAACACCGGGGAGCTGTTTTTT.

This clone was seen a few times. This chain links TRBV5-8 with TRBJ1-5; tentative D call: TRBD1 (6 bases). Germline loops: CDR1 SGHTS, CDR2 YDEGEE. The CDR3 runs to 15 residues. Trimming cost V 5 bases and J 2 bases, with 14 bases left between them. The chain's CDR3 is CASRPTGWGNQPQHF. CDR3 nucleotides: TGTGCCAGCAGACCGACAGGTTGGGGCAATCAGCCCCAGCATTTT.

V and J are TRBV7-2 and TRBJ2-7, with D perhaps TRBD2 (6 bases). CDR3 length: 14 amino acids. V gave up 0 bases and J gave up 2 bases, with 8 bases separating them. Germline-derived CDR1 and CDR2 are SGHTA and FQGNSA. CDR3 bases: TGTGCCAGCAGCTTAGCGGGGGGTACCTACGAGCAGTACTTC. Its translation: CASSLAGGTYEQYF.

This rearrangement joins TRBV27 to TRBJ2-1, with TRBD2 matching over 9 bases. Looked up from germline, CDR1 is MNHEY and CDR2 is SMNVEV (reference sequence). Trimming at V came to 5 bases and at J to 2 bases, leaving 7 bases not matched to a gene. The CDR3 consists of 16 residues. CDR3 in DNA: TGTGCCAGCAGTCTCCGACTAGCGGTTCCCTACAATGAGCAGTTCTTC. This translates into CASSLRLAVPYNEQFF.

The CDR3 nucleotides are TGTGCCAGCAGCCTGGACAGGGGCCCTCTCTATAGCAATCAGCCCCAGCATTTT. Its translation is CASSLDRGPLYSNQPQHF. V gene TRBV3-1 (or the pseudogene TRBV3-2) combines with J gene TRBJ1-5, with 9 bases identical to TRBD1. Per germline, CDR1 LGHDT and CDR2 YNNKEL (reference sequence). The CDR3 length is 18 residues. Germline trimming cut 4 bases from V and 0 bases from J; bases unmatched to any gene: 10.

The chain employs TRBV5-8 and TRBJ2-5; 7 nucleotides align to TRBD1. The V segment lost 2 bases and the J segment 2 bases; nucleotides outside the gene matches: 3. This CDR3 comprises 14 residues. CDR1 is SGHTS and CDR2 is YDEGEE in the germline V gene. The CDR3 reads CASSFSRGQETQYF. The CDR3 DNA is TGTGCCAGCAGCTTCTCCAGGGGGCAAGAGACCCAGTACTTC. Full variable domain (rest looked up from reference TRBV5-8 and TRBJ2-5): EAGVTQSPTHLIKTRGQQATLRCSPISGHTSVYWYQQALGLGLQFLLWYDEGEERNRGNFPPRFSGRQFPNYSSELNVNALELEDSALYLCASSFSRGQETQYFGPGTRLLVL.

V gene TRBV10-2 combines with J gene TRBJ2-7; 11 bases are shared with TRBD2. CDR1 and CDR2 from the germline V gene are WSHSY and SAAADI. CDR3 length equals 16 residues. V shed 7 bases, J shed 6 bases, and the junction held 14 bases outside the gene matches. The CDR3 DNA is TGCGCCAGCACTGACATGGGACTAGCGGTGGGCCGCGAGCAGTACTTC. Translated, it gives CASTDMGLAVGREQYF.

V is TRBV28 and J is TRBJ2-7; D is undetermined. The CDR3 totals 16 residues. V was clipped by 5 bases and J by 3 bases, with 20 bases between them. The germline V gene encodes CDR1 MDHEN and CDR2 SYDVKM. The CDR3 DNA is TGTGCCAGCAGTCCCCCCCCGGAACTAACCTACTACGAGCAGTACTTC. Translated, it gives CASSPPPELTYYEQYF.

The chain combines TRBV10-3 with TRBJ1-2; a possible D gene is TRBD1 (6 bases). The length of the CDR3 is 14 residues. The V gene's germline CDR1 is ENHRY and CDR2 SYGVKD. Trimming cost V 0 bases and J 7 bases, with 12 bases left between them. The CDR3 nucleotides read TGTGCCATCAGTGAGTCCTACAGGGAAAGTGGCTACACCTTC. Translated, it gives CAISESYRESGYTF.

The CDR3 loop reads CASKDYYYEQYF. In DNA, the CDR3 is TGTGCCAGCAAGGACTACTACTACGAGCAGTACTTC. This rearrangement joins TRBV28 to TRBJ2-7; D possibly corresponds to TRBD2 (6 bases). With 7 bases removed from V and 3 bases from J, the gap between germline ends came to 10 bases. Germline lookup yields CDR1 MDHEN and CDR2 SYDVKM. The CDR3 covers 12 residues. Supplemented by reference TRBV28 and TRBJ2-7, the full variable domain reads DVKVTQSSRYLVKRTGEKVFLECVQDMDHENMFWYRQDPGLGLRLIYFSYDVKMKEKGDIPEGYSVSREKKERFSLILESASTNQTSMYLCASKDYYYEQYFGPGTRLTVT.

The chain has TRBV24-1 and TRBJ2-1, with TRBD2 matching over 15 bases. This CDR3 has 19 amino acids. Germline-derived CDR1 and CDR2 are KGHDR and SFDVKD. J lost 0 bases, V lost 2 bases, and 4 bases had no gene match. The CDR3 region is CATSDSGLAGGSSYNEQFF. The CDR3 nucleotides are TGTGCCACCAGTGATTCGGGACTAGCGGGGGGCAGCTCCTACAATGAGCAGTTCTTC.

J is TRBJ1-2 and V is TRBV29-1; 8 nucleotides agree with TRBD1. The CDR3 has 12 amino acids. Germline CDR1 reads SQVTM; CDR2 reads ANQGSEA. V lost 8 bases and J lost 3; bases outside the gene matches: 5. CDR3 sequence (DNA): TGCAGCAGCGACAGGGGTGACTATGGCTACACCTTC. Translated: CSSDRGDYGYTF.

The gene calls are TRBV5-1 and TRBJ1-3; TRBD1 agrees at 11 bases. Germline-derived CDR1 and CDR2 are SGHRS and YFSETQ. This CDR3 region has 16 residues. J lost 4 bases, V lost 2 bases, and 5 bases had no gene match. In DNA, the CDR3 is TGCGCCAGCAGCTTCGGACAGGGGGCGCTCGGAAACACCATATATTTT. Residues: CASSFGQGALGNTIYF.

The chain links TRBV18 to TRBJ1-4, with 11 bases lining up with TRBD1. This CDR3 is built from 16 residues. J lost 7 bases, V lost 5 bases, and 9 bases had no gene match. Looked up from germline, CDR1 is KGHSH and CDR2 is LQKENI. This CDR3 reads CASSGLTGTGGEKLFF. CDR3 coding DNA: TGTGCCAGCTCAGGATTAACCGGGACAGGGGGTGAAAAACTGTTTTTT.

This clone was seen only once. The genes are TRBV19 and TRBJ2-6; D possibly corresponds to TRBD1 (5 bases). V was shortened by 5 bases and J by 5 bases, with 10 bases between the two germline ends. This CDR3 region has 14 residues. The germline V gene encodes CDR1 LNHDA and CDR2 SQIVND (reference sequence). The CDR3 DNA sequence: TGTGCCAGTAGTTTCCAGGGTAGGGCCAACGTCCTGACTTTC. Protein sequence: CASSFQGRANVLTF.

This clone was counted a few times. The V and J genes are TRBV7-9 and TRBJ1-1; the D gene is possibly TRBD1 (5 bases). The V and J ends lost 3 bases and 5 bases respectively, with 10 bases between them. The germline V gene encodes CDR1 SEHNR and CDR2 FQNEAQ (reference sequence). The CDR3 spans 13 residues. The CDR3 DNA sequence: TGTGCCAGCAGCTTCCAGGGAAGAACTGAAGCTTTCTTT. This codes for CASSFQGRTEAFF.